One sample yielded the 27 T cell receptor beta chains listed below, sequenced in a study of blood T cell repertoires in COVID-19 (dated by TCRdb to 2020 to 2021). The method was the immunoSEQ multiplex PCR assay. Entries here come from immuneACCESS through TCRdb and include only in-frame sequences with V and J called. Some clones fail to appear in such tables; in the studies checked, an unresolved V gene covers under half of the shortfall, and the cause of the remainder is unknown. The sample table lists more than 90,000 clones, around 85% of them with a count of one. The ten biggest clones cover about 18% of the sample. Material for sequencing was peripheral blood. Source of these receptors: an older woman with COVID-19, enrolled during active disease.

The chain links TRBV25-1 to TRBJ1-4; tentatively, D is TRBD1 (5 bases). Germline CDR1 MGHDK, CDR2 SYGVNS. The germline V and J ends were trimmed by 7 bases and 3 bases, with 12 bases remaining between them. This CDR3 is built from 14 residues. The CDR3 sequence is CASIPTDSNEKLFF. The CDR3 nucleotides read TGTGCCAGCATTCCGACAGATTCTAATGAAAAACTGTTTTTT.

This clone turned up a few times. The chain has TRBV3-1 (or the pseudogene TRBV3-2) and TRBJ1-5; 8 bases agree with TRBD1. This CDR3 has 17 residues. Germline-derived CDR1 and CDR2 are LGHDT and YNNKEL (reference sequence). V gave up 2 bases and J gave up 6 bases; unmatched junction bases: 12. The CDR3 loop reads CASSQQGAQLTVQPQHF. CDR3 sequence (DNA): TGTGCCAGCAGCCAACAGGGGGCCCAGCTCACCGTTCAGCCCCAGCATTTT.

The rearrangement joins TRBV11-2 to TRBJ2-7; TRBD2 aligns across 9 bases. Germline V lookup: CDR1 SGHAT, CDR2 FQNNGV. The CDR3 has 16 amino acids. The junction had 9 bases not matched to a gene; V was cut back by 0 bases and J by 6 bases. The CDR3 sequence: CASSLDGAGGLVEQYF. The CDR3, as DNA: TGTGCCAGCAGCTTAGATGGGGCGGGGGGGCTGGTCGAGCAGTACTTC. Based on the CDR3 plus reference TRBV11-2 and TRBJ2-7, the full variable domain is EAGVAQSPRYKIIEKRQSVAFWCNPISGHATLYWYQQILGQGPKLLIQFQNNGVVDDSQLPKDRFSAERLKGVDSTLKIQPAKLEDSAVYLCASSLDGAGGLVEQYFGPGTRLTVT.

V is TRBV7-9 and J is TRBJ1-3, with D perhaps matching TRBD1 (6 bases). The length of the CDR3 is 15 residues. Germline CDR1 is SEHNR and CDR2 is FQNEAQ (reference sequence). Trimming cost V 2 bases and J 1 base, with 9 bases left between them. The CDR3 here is CASSLRGASGNTIYF. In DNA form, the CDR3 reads TGTGCCAGCAGCTTACGGGGGGCATCTGGAAACACCATATATTTT.

The CDR3 DNA reads as TGTGCCAGCAGCTTCCAGGGGGCGTACGAGACCCAGTACTTC. Protein sequence: CASSFQGAYETQYF. The V and J genes are TRBV11-2 and TRBJ2-5, with 8 bases that match TRBD1. The CDR3 sequence is 14 residues long. Losses at the gene ends were 3 bases for V and 5 bases for J; bases not matched to a gene: 5. Germline CDR1 is SGHAT and CDR2 is FQNNGV.

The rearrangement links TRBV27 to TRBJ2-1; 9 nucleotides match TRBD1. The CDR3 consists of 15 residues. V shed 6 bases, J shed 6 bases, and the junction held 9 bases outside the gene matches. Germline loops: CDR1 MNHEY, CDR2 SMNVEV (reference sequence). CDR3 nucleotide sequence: TGTGCCAGCAGCTACGGACAGGGGCGGCTCAATGAGCAGTTCTTC. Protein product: CASSYGQGRLNEQFF.

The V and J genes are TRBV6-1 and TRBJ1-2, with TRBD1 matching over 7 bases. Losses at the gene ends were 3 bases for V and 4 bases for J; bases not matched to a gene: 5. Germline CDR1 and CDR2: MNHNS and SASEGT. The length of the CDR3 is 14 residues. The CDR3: CASSDGDRIYGYTF. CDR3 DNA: TGTGCCAGCAGTGATGGGGACAGAATCTATGGCTACACCTTC.

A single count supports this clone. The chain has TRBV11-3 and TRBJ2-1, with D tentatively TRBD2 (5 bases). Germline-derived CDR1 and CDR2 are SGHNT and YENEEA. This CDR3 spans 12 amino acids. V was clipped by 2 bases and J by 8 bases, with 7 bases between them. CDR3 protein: CASSLREDEQFF. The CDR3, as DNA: TGTGCCAGCAGCTTACGGGAAGATGAGCAGTTCTTC. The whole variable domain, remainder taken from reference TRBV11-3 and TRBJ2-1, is EAGVVQSPRYKIIEKKQPVAFWCNPISGHNTLYWYLQNLGQGPELLIRYENEEAVDDSQLPKDRFSAERLKGVDSTLKIQPAELGDSAVYLCASSLREDEQFFGPGTRLTVL.

The CDR3: CASSLVSGQEPQHF. CDR3 in DNA: TGTGCCAGCAGCTTAGTGTCAGGGCAGGAGCCCCAGCATTTT. J is TRBJ1-5 and V is TRBV7-2; the D gene is possibly TRBD1 (5 bases). Trimming removed 1 base from V and 8 bases from J, with 12 bases in between. CDR3 length: 14 amino acids. Germline V gene sequence: CDR1 SGHTA, CDR2 FQGNSA.

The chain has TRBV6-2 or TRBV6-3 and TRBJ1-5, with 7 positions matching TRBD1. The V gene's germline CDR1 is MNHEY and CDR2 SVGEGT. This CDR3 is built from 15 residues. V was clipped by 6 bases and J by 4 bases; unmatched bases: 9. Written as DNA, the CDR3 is TGTGCCAGCAGCGCCACAGGGGCGCGGAATCAGCCCCAGCATTTT. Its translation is CASSATGARNQPQHF.

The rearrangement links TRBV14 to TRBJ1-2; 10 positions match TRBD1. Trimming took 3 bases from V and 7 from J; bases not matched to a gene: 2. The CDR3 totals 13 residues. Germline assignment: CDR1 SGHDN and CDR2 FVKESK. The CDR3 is CASSQTGGFGYTF. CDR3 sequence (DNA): TGTGCCAGCAGCCAGACAGGGGGCTTTGGCTACACCTTC.

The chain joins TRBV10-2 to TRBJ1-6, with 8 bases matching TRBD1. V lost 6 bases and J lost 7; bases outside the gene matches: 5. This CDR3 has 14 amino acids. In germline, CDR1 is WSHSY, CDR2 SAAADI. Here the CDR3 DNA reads TGCGCCAGCAGCGTGGACAGGGTAAATTCACCCCTCCACTTT. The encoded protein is CASSVDRVNSPLHF.

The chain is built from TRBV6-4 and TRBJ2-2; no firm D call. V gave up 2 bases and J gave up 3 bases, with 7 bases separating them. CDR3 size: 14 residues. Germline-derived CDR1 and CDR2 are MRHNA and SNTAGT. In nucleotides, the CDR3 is TGTGCCAGCAGTGACGCGGTGGACACCGGGGAGCTGTTTTTT. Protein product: CASSDAVDTGELFF.

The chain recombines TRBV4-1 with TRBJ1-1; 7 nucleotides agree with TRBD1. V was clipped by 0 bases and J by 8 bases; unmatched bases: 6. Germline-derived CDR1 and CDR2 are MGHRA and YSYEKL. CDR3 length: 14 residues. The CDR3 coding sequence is TGCGCCAGCAGCCAAGATGGGACAGCAGTAGAAGCTTTCTTT. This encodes CASSQDGTAVEAFF.

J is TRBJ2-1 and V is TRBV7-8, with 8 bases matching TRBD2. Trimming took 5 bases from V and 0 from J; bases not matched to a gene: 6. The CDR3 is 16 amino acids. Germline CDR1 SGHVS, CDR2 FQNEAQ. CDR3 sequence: CASSDPRGGSYNEQFF. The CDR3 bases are TGTGCCAGCAGCGATCCTCGGGGGGGCTCCTACAATGAGCAGTTCTTC. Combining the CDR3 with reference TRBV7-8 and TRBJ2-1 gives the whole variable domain GAGVSQSPRYKVAKRGQDVALRCDPISGHVSLFWYQQALGQGPEFLTYFQNEAQLDKSGLPSDRFFAERPEGSVSTLKIQRTQQEDSAVYLCASSDPRGGSYNEQFFGPGTRLTVL.

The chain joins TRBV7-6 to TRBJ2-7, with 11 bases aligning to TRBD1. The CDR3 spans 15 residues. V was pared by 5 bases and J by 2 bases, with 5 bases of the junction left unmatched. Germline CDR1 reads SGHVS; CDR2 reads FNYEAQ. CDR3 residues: CASSPRTGGPYEQYF. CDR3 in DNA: TGTGCCAGCAGCCCCCGGACAGGGGGCCCCTACGAGCAGTACTTC.

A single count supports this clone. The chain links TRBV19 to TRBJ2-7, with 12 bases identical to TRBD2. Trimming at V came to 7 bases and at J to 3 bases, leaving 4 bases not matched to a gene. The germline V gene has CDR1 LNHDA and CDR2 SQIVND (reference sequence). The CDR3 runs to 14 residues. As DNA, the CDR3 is TGTGCCAGTATGGCTAGCGGGGGGGTCTACGAGCAGTACTTC. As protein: CASMASGGVYEQYF. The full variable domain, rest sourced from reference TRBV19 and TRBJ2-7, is DGGITQSPKYLFRKEGQNVTLSCEQNLNHDAMYWYRQDPGQGLRLIYYSQIVNDFQKGDIAEGYSVSREKKESFPLTVTSAQKNPTAFYLCASMASGGVYEQYFGPGTRLTVT.

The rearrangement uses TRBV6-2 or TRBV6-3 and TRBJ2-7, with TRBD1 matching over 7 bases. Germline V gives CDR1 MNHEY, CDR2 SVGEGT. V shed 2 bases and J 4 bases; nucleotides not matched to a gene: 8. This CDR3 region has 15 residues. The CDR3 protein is CASSYAGKGAYEQYF. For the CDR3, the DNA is TGTGCCAGCAGTTACGCCGGGAAGGGGGCGTACGAGCAGTACTTC.

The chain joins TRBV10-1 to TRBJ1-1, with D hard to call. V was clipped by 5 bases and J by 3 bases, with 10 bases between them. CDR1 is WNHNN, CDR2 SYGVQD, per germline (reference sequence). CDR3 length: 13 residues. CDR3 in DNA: TGCGCCAGCAGTCCCTCCGGTTACACTGAAGCTTTCTTT. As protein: CASSPSGYTEAFF.

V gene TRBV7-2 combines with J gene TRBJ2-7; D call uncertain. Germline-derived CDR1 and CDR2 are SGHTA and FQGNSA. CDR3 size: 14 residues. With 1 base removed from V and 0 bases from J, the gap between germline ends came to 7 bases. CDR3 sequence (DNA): TGTGCCAGCAGCTTAGGCCAGATCTCCTACGAGCAGTACTTC. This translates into CASSLGQISYEQYF.

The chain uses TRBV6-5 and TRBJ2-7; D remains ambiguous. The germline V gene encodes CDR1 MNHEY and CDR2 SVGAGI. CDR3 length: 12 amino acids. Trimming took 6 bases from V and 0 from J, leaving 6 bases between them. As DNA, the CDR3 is TGTGCCAGCAGACGGAGCTCCTACGAGCAGTACTTC. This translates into CASRRSSYEQYF.

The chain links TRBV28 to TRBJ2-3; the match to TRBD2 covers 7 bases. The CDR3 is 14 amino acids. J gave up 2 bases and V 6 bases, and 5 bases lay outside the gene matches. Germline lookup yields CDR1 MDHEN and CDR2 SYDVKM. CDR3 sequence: CASSPRGDTDTQYF. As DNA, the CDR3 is TGTGCCAGCAGCCCTCGGGGGGACACAGATACGCAGTATTTT.

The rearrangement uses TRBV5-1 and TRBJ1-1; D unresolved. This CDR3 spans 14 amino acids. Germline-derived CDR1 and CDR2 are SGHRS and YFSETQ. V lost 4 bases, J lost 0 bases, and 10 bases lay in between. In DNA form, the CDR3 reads TGCGCCAGCAGCACCACAAGTATGAACACTGAAGCTTTCTTT. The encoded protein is CASSTTSMNTEAFF.

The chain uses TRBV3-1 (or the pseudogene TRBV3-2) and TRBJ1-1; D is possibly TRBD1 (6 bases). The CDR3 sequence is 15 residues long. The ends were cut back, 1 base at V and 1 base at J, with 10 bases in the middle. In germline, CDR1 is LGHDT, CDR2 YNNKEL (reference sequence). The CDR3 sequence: CASSQATTGNTEAFF. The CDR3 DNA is TGTGCCAGCAGCCAAGCGACGACAGGGAACACTGAAGCTTTCTTT.

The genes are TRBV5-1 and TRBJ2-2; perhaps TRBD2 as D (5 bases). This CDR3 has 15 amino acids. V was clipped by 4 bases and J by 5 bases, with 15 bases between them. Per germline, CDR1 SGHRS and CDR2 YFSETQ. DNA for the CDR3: TGCGCCAGCAGCCCTGAGGGTGGCGGGACCGGGGAGCTGTTTTTT. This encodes CASSPEGGGTGELFF.

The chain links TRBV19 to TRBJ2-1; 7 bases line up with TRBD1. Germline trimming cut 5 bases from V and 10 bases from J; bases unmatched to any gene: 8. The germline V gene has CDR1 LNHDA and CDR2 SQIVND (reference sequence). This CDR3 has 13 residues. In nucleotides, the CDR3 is TGTGCCAGTAGTTCCCGAGGGGGCGGCGAGCAGTTCTTC. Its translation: CASSSRGGGEQFF.

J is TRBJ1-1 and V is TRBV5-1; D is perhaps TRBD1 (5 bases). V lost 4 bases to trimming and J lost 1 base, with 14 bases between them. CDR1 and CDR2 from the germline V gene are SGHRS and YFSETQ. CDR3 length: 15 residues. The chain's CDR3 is CASSLDSLPNTEAFF. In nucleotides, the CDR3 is TGCGCCAGCAGCCTAGACAGCTTACCGAACACTGAAGCTTTCTTT. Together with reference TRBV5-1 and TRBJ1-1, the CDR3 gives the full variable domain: KAGVTQTPRYLIKTRGQQVTLSCSPISGHRSVSWYQQTPGQGLQFLFEYFSETQRNKGNFPGRFSGRQFSNSRSEMNVSTLELGDSALYLCASSLDSLPNTEAFFGQGTRLTVV.